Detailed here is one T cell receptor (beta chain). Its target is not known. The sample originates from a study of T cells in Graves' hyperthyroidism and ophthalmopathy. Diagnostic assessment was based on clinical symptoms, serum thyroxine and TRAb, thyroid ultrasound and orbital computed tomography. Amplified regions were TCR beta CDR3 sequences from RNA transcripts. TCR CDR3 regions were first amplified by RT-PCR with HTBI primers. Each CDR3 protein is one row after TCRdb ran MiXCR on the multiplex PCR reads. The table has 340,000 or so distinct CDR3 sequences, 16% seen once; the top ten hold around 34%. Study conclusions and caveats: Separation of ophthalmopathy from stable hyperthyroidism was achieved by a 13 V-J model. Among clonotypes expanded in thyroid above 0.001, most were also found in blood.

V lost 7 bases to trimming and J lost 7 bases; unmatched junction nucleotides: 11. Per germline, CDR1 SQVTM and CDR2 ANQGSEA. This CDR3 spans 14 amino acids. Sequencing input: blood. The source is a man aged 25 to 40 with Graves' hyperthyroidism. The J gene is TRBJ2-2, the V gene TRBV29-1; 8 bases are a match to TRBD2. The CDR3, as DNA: TGCAGCGCAACTATAGCGGGAACAGGCGGGGAGCTGTTTTTT. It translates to CSATIAGTGGELFF.